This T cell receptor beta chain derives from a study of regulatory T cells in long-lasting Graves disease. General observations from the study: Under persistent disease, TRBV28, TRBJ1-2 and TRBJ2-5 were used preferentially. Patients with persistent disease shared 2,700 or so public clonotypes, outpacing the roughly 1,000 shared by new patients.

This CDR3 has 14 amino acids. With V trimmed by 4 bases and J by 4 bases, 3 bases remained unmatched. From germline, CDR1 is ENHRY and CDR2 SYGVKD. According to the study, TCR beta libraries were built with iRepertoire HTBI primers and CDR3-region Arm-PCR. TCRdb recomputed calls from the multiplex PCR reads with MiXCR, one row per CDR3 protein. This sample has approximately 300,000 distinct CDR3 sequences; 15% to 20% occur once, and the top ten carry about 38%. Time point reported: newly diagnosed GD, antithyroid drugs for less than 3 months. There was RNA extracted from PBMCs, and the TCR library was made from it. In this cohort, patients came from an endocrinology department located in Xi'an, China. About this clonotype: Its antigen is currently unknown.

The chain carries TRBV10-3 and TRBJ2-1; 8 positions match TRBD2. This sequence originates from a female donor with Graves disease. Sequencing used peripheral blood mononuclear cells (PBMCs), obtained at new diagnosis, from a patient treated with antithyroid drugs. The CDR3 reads CAISAGGQYNEQFF. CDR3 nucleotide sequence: TGTGCCATCAGTGCGGGAGGGCAGTACAATGAGCAGTTCTTC.